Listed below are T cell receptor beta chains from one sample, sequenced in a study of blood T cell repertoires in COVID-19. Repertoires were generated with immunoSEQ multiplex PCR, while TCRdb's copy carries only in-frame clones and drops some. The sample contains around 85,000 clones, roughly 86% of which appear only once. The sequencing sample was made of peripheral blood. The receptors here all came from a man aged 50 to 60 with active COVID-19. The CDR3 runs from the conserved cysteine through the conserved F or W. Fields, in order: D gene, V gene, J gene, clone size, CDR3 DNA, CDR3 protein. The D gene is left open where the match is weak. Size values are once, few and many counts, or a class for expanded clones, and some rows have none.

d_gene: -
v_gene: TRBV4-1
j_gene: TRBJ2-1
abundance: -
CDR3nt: TGCGCCAGCAGCTCTCCCCCGGGAGCAACCTCGGGGAAAAATGAGCAGTTCTTC
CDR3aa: CASSSPPGATSGKNEQFF

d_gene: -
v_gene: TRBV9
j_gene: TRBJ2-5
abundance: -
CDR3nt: TGTGCCAGCAGCGTAGTAGCGAACCAAGAGACCCAGTACTTC
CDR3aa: CASSVVANQETQYF

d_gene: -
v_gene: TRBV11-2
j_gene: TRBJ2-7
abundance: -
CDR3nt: TGTGCCAGCAGCCCCCTAGCGCGGATGAGCTCCTACGAGCAGTACTTC
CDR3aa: CASSPLARMSSYEQYF

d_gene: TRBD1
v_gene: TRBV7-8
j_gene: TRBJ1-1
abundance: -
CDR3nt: TGTGCCAGCAGCTTAACAGGGGTTAGGACTGAAGCTTTCTTT
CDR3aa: CASSLTGVRTEAFF

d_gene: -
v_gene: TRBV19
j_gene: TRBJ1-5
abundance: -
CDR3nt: TGTGCCAGTAGTATAAGCAGGGGAAGGCAGCCCCAGCATTTT
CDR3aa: CASSISRGRQPQHF

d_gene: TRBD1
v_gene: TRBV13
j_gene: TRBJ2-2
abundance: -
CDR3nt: TGTGCCAGCAGCCCTCCGGGACAGGGGAACACCGGGGAGCTGTTTTTT
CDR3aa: CASSPPGQGNTGELFF

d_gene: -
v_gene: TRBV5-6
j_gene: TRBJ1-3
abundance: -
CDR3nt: TGTGCCAGCAGCTTAGAGGGATACACCATATATTTT
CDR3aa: CASSLEGYTIYF

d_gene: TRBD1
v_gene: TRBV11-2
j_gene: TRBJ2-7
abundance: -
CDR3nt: TGTGCCAGCAGCTTAGCTCCAGGGGGCTACTACGAGCAGTACTTC
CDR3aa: CASSLAPGGYYEQYF

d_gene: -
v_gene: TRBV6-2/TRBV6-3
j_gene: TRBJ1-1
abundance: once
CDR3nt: TGTGCCAGCAGCCCCTTTAGGAGGGATGGCACTGAAGCTTTCTTT
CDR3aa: CASSPFRRDGTEAFF

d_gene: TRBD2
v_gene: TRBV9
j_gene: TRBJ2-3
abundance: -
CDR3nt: TGTGCCAGCAGCACACGGACTAGCGGGAGGGTGTATACGCAGTATTTT
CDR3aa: CASSTRTSGRVYTQYF

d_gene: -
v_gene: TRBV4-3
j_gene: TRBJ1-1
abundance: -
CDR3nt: TGCGCCAGCAGCCAAGAGTTTTCGACTGAAGCTTTCTTT
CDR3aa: CASSQEFSTEAFF

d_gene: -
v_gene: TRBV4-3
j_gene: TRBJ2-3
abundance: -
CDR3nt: TGCGCCAGCAGCCAAGGTCCAAGCAGCACAGATACGCAGTATTTT
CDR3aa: CASSQGPSSTDTQYF

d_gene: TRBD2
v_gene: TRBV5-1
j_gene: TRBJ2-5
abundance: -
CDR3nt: TGCGCCAGCAGCTCGAAATTCTTAGGGAGCGGGGGAGAAGAGACCCAGTACTTC
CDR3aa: CASSSKFLGSGGEETQYF

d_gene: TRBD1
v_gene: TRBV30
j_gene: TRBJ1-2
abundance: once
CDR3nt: TGTGCCTGGAGTCCGGACAGGGTGGGCTATGGCTACACCTTC
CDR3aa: CAWSPDRVGYGYTF

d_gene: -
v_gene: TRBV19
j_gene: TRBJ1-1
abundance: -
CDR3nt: TGTGCCAGTAGTATAGTGGTTGCAGGTATGAACACTGAAGCTTTCTTT
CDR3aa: CASSIVVAGMNTEAFF

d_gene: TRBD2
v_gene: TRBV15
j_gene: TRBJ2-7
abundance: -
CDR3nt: TGTGCCACCGGGGAAGGGGATGCGGGAGTATCCTACGAGCAGTACTTC
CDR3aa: CATGEGDAGVSYEQYF

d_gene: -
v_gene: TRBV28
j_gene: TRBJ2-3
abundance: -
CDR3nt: TGTGCCAGCAGTGGTAGGGGATTCCGAGAGTATTTT
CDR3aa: CASSGRGFREYF

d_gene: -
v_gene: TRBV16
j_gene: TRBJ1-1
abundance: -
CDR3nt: TGTGCCAGCAGCCAAAGAAAGCCAGGGAAAGGGCAGGAAGCTTTCTTT
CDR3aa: CASSQRKPGKGQEAFF

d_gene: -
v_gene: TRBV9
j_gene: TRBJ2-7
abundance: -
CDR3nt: TGTGCCAGCAGCGTAGCGACGGGCTACGAGCAGTACTTC
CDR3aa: CASSVATGYEQYF

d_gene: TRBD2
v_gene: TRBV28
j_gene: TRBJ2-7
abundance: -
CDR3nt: TGTGCCAGCAGTTTGGGACTAGCTCGGGAGCAGTACTTC
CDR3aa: CASSLGLAREQYF

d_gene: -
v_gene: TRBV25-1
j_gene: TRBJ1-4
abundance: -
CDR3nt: TGTGCCAGCAGTGGGTCCGAGCATGAAAAACTGTTTTTT
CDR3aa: CASSGSEHEKLFF

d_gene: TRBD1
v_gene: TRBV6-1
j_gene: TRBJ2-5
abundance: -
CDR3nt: TGTGCCAGCAGTGATGTTGGGACAGGGGGATGGGATGAGGAGACCCAGTACTTC
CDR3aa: CASSDVGTGGWDEETQYF

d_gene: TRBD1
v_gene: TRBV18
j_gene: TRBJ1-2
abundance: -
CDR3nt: TGTGCCAGCTCACCGGGACAGGGGTACGATGGCTACACCTTC
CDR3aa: CASSPGQGYDGYTF

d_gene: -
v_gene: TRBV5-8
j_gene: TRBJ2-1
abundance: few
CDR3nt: TGTGCCTCTCGCTCCTACAATGAGCAGTTCTTC
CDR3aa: CASRSYNEQFF

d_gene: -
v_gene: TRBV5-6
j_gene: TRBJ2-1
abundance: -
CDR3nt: TGTGCCAGCAGCTTGGGTAGCGTTCATCATGAGCAGTTCTTC
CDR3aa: CASSLGSVHHEQFF

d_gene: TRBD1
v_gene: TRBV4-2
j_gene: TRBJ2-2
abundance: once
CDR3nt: TGTGCCAGCAGCCACCACAGGGGGCAGAACACCGGGGAGCTGTTTTTT
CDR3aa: CASSHHRGQNTGELFF

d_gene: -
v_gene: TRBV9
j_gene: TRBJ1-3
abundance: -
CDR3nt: TGTGCCAGCAGCGTCACAGGGCAGGGAAACACCATATATTTT
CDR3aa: CASSVTGQGNTIYF

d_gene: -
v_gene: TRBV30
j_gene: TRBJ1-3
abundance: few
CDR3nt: TGTGCCTGGAGTGTAATGGACTTGGGAAACACCATATATTTT
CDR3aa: CAWSVMDLGNTIYF

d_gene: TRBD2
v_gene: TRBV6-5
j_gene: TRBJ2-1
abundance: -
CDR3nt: TGTGCCAGCAGTCGGACTAGCGGGGGGCTTCCCGAGCAGTTCTTC
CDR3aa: CASSRTSGGLPEQFF

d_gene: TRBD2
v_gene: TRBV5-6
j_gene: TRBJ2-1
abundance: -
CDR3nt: TGTGCCAGCAGCTTGGGCGGGACTAGTTTCTACAATGAGCAGTTCTTC
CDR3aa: CASSLGGTSFYNEQFF

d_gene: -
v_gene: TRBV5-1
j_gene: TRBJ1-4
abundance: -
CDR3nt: TGCGCCAGCAGCTTACAGGAACAGGGTGAAAAACTGTTTTTT
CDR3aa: CASSLQEQGEKLFF

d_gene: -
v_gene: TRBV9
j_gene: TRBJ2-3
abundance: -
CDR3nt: TGTGCCAGCAGCGTAGAAGGGGGGGGCACAGATACGCAGTATTTT
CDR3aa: CASSVEGGGTDTQYF

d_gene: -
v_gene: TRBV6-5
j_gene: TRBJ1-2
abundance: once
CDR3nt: TGTGCCAGCAGTTACTCGGGCAGGGCGGTTAATGGCTACACCTTC
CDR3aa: CASSYSGRAVNGYTF

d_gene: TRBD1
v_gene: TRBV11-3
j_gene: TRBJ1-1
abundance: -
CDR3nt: TGTGCCAGCAGCATCGGCGGGGACAGGACTGAAGCTTTCTTT
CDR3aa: CASSIGGDRTEAFF

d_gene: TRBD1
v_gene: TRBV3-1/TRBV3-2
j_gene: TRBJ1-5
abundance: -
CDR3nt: TGTGCCAGCAGCACCGGGACAGCCAATCAGCCCCAGCATTTT
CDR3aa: CASSTGTANQPQHF

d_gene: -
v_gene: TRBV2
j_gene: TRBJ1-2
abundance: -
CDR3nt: TGTGCCAGCTCAGGGGCGGGTAACTATGGCTACACCTTC
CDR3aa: CASSGAGNYGYTF

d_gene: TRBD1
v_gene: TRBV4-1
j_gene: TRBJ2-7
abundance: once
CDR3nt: TGCGCCAGCAGCCAAGGGACAGGGACCGACGAGCAGTACTTC
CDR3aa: CASSQGTGTDEQYF

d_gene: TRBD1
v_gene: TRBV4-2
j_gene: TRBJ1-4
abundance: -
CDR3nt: TGTGCCAGCAGCCAAGATAGGGGGGACAGTAATGAAAAACTGTTTTTT
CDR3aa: CASSQDRGDSNEKLFF

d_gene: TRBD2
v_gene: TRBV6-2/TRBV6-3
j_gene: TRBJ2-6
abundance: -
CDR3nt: TGTGCCAGCAGCCCCGGACTAGCGGGCTCTGGGGCCAACGTCCTGACTTTC
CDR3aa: CASSPGLAGSGANVLTF

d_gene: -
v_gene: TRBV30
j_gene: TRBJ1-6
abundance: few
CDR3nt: TGTGCCTGGAGTGCGACAGAGTATTCACCCCTCCACTTT
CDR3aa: CAWSATEYSPLHF

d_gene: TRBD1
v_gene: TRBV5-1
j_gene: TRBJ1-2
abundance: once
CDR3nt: TGCGCCAGCAGATCTGAGGGGACAGCTGGCTACACCTTC
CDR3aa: CASRSEGTAGYTF

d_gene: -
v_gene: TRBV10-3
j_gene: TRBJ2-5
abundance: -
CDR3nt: TGTGCCACGAGTGGGGAGGAAGAGACCCAGTACTTC
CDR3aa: CATSGEEETQYF

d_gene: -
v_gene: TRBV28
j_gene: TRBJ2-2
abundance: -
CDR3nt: TGTGCCAGCAGTTTAGGACATTCCACCGGGGAGCTGTTTTTT
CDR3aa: CASSLGHSTGELFF

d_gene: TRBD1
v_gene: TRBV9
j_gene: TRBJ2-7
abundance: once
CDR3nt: TGTGCCAGCAGTGGGGTGACAGGGTCCGAGCAGTACTTC
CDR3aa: CASSGVTGSEQYF

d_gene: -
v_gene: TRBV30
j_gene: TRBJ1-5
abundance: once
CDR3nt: TGTGCCTGGAGTCGTGACGGATCGGGGCCCCAGCATTTT
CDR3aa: CAWSRDGSGPQHF

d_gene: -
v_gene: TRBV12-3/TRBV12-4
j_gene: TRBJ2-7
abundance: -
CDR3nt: TGTGCCAGCAGCGAACAGGGCGCCTACGAGCAGTACTTC
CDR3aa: CASSEQGAYEQYF

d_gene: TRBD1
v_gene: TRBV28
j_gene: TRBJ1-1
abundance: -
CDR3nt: TGTGCCAGCGCCACGGGGACAGTCAACACTGAAGCTTTCTTT
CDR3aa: CASATGTVNTEAFF

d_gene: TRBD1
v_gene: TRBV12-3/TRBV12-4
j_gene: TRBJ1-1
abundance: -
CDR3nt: TGTGCCAGCAGCTTGTTTATGGGACAGGGCGTTCTCTTT
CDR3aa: CASSLFMGQGVLF

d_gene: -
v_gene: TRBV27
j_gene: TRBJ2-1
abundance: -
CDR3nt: TGTGCCAGCAGTTCGGCCCCTGGGGGGACCTACAATGTGAGGGATGAGCAGTTCTTC
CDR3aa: CASSSAPGGTYNVRDEQFF

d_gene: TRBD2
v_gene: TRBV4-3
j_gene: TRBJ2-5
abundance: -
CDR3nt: TGCGCCAGCAGCCAAGATCTCGTCCCTAGCGGCCTTGAGACCCAGTACTTC
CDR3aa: CASSQDLVPSGLETQYF

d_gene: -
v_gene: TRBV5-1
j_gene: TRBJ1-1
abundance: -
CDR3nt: TGCGCCAGCAGCTTTTCCTACGGGAACACTGAAGCTTTCTTT
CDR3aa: CASSFSYGNTEAFF

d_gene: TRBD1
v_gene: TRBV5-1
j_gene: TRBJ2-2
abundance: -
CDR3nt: TGCGCCAGCAGCCTTGACAGGGTACACACCGGGGAGCTGTTTTTT
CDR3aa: CASSLDRVHTGELFF

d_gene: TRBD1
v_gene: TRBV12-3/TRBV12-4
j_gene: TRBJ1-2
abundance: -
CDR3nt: TGTGCCAGCAGCCTCCAGGGGGCGCGGGGCTACACCTTC
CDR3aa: CASSLQGARGYTF

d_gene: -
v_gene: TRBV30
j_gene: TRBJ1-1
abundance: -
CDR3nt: TGTGCCTGGAGTGCCCCCTCGCCTCGGAGCACTGAAGCTTTCTTT
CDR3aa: CAWSAPSPRSTEAFF

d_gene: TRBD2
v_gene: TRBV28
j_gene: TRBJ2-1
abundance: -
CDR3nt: TGTGCCAGCACCACGACTGGGGCTAGCGGGAGGGAATTCTTC
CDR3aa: CASTTTGASGREFF

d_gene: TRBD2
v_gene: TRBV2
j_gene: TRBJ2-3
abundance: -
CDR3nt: TGTGCCAGCAGAAGGACTAGCGGGTCTGTCGGGGCGCAGTATTTT
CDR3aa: CASRRTSGSVGAQYF

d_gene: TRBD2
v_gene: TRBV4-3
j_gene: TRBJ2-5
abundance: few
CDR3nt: TGCGCCAGCAGCCAAGCTCTAGCGGGAGGAAGTTGGGAGACCCAGTACTTC
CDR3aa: CASSQALAGGSWETQYF

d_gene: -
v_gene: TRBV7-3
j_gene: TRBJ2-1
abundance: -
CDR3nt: TGTGCCAGCAGCTTAAATTATGAGAATGAGCAGTTCTTC
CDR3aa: CASSLNYENEQFF

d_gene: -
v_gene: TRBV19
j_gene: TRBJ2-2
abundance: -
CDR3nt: TGTGCCAGTAGTGGTGGTAGCCGGGAAGGCGAGCTGTTTTTT
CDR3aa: CASSGGSREGELFF

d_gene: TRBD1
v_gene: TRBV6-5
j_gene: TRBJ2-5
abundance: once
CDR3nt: TGTGCCAGCAGTTACTCGAAAGGGGGCCGTGAGACCCAGTACTTC
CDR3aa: CASSYSKGGRETQYF